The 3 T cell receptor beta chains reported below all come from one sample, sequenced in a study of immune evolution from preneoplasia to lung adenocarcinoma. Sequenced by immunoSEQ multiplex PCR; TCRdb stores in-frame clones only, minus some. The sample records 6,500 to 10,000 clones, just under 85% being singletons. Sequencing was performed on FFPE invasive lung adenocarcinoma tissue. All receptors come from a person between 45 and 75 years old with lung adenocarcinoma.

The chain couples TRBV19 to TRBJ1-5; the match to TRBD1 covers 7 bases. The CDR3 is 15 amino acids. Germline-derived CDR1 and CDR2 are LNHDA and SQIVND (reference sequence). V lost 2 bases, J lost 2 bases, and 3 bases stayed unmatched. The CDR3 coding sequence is TGTGCCAGTAGTATAACAGGGGCTGGCAATCAGCCCCAGCATTTT. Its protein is CASSITGAGNQPQHF.

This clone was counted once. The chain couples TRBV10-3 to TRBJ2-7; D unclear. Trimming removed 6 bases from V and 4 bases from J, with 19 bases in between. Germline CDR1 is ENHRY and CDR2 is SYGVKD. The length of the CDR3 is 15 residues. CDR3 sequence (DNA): TGTGCCATCAGGGAAGACACACCCGGCAGGTACGAGCAGTACTTC. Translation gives CAIREDTPGRYEQYF.

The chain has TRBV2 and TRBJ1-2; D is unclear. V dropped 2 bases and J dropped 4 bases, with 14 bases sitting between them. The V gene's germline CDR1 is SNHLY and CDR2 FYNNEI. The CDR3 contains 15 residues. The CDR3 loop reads CASSEWQADIYGYTF. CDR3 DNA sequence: TGTGCCAGCAGTGAATGGCAGGCCGACATCTATGGCTACACCTTC. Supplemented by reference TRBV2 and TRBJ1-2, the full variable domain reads EPEVTQTPSHQVTQMGQEVILRCVPISNHLYFYWYRQILGQKVEFLVSFYNNEISEKSEIFDDQFSVERPDGSNFTLKIRSTKLEDSAMYFCASSEWQADIYGYTFGSGTRLTVV.